This passage covers 20 T cell receptor beta chains from one sample sequenced in a study of molecular identifiers for immune sequencing clone quantification. TCRdb used MiXCR to reprocess the PCR reads, holding one entry per CDR3 protein. The profile covers more than 250,000 distinct CDR3 sequences, with over 20% appearing a single time and under 0.95% taken by the ten largest. The sample was naive CD8+ T cells from blood, with Jurkat cell RNA spiked in. Specified subset: FACS-sorted CD8+CD4-CCR7+CD45RA+ naive T cells. The source is a human donor in good health. Some libraries in this study had Jurkat cell RNA spiked in.

This clonotype was detected only a few times. This chain links TRBV14 with TRBJ2-7; maybe TRBD1 (6 bases). Germline V lookup: CDR1 SGHDN, CDR2 FVKESK. V was cut by 4 bases and J by 3 bases, with 19 bases left in between. The CDR3 has 16 amino acids. CDR3 protein: CASSLSYSGQYYEQYF. CDR3 in DNA: TGTGCCAGCAGCCTATCATACTCGGGACAATACTACGAGCAGTACTTC. The whole variable domain, remainder taken from reference TRBV14 and TRBJ2-7, is EAGVTQFPSHSVIEKGQTVTLRCDPISGHDNLYWYRRVMGKEIKFLLHFVKESKQDESGMPNNRFLAERTGGTYSTLKVQPAELEDSGVYFCASSLSYSGQYYEQYFGPGTRLTVT.

This clonotype was seen at least ten times. This chain uses TRBV28 with TRBJ2-3, with D unclear. The CDR3 contains 11 residues. Trimming left V 8 bases short and J 5 bases short, with 8 bases between. Germline V gene sequence: CDR1 MDHEN, CDR2 SYDVKM. DNA for the CDR3: TGTGCCAGCGGAGATGGAGATACGCAGTATTTT. Amino acids: CASGDGDTQYF.

To note about this clonotype: A read error is possible here, since a much larger clone lies one base away. The chain uses TRBV2 and TRBJ2-3; 11 nucleotides align to TRBD2. The CDR3 extends over 15 amino acids. Germline V CDR1 and CDR2: SNHLY, FYNNEI. As DNA, the CDR3 is TGTGCCAGCAGACCGACTAGCGGGGTCACAGATACGCGGTATTTT. It encodes CASRPTSGVTDTRYF.

In this sample, this clonotype turned up a few times. At one end the junction does not follow the germline gene, possibly because of a read error. This chain connects TRBV2 to TRBJ1-1; D is unresolved. The V gene's germline CDR1 is SNHLY and CDR2 FYNNEI. The CDR3 totals 9 residues. The CDR3 reads CATSLEAFF. The CDR3, as DNA: TGTGCCACCAGTTTAGAAGCTTTCTTT.

With regard to this clonotype: With a much larger clone just one base away, this may be a read error. Lacking the conserved final phenylalanine or tryptophan, this CDR3 likely reflects a read error. The CDR3 DNA reads TGTGCCAGTAGCACCACGTTGGCGGGGGCCCTGACCTACGAGCAGTACCTC. This encodes CASSTTLAGALTYEQYL. The V call is TRBV19, the J call TRBJ2-7; D possibly corresponds to TRBD2 (7 bases). CDR1 is LNHDA, CDR2 SQIVND, per germline (reference sequence). V lost 6 bases, J lost 2 bases, and 23 bases lay in between. The CDR3 sequence is 17 residues long.

A note on this clonotype: Being one base from a much bigger clone, this may be a read error. For the CDR3, the DNA is TGTGCCAGCAGTCGAGAAATTTACCCAACTCAGGTAGCTGAGCGGTTCTTC. Encoded protein: CASSREIYPTQVAERFF. The rearrangement links TRBV6-5 to TRBJ2-1; D is ambiguous. The CDR3 covers 17 residues. Germline CDR1 is MNHEY and CDR2 is SVGAGI.

At least ten counts were recorded for this clonotype. The V gene is TRBV20-1, the J gene TRBJ2-3; TRBD2 matches 7 bases. The CDR3 runs 15 residues. Germline V CDR1 and CDR2: DFQATT, SNEGSKA (reference sequence). J was trimmed by 1 base and V by 4 bases; bases with no gene match: 8. CDR3: CSAMGLAERTDTQYF. The DNA of the CDR3 is TGCAGTGCTATGGGGCTAGCGGAACGCACAGATACGCAGTATTTT.

The table lists this clonotype with many counts. J is TRBJ1-5 and V is TRBV27; no definite D call. Trimming stripped 4 bases from V and 6 bases from J, with 10 bases between. The germline V gene encodes CDR1 MNHEY and CDR2 SMNVEV (reference sequence). The CDR3 totals 13 residues. The CDR3 region has the DNA TGTGCCAGCAGTTGGTCTGGGAGTCAGCCCCAGCATTTT. It specifies CASSWSGSQPQHF.

This clonotype was seen at least ten times. V usage is TRBV2 and J usage is TRBJ2-7; 8 nucleotides align to TRBD1. Trimming at V came to 3 bases and at J to 0 bases, leaving 4 bases not matched to a gene. The CDR3 has 15 residues. Per germline, CDR1 SNHLY and CDR2 FYNNEI. In DNA, the CDR3 is TGTGCCAGCAGTGAGGGGGACAGGAGCTCCTACGAGCAGTACTTC. Its protein product is CASSEGDRSSYEQYF.

This clonotype was counted ten times or more. The genes are TRBV6-5 and TRBJ2-3, with D hard to call. The CDR3 sequence is 13 residues long. Germline CDR1 is MNHEY and CDR2 is SVGAGI. Trimming cost V 5 bases and J 2 bases, with 8 bases left between them. CDR3 protein: CASSPFVTDTQYF. CDR3 DNA sequence: TGTGCCAGCAGTCCTTTCGTCACAGATACGCAGTATTTT.

Ten or more counts support this clonotype. The chain employs TRBV6-5 and TRBJ1-1, with D possibly being TRBD1 (6 bases). Between the trimmed V and J ends, which lost 0 bases and 1 base, there was a span of 9 bases. Germline values: CDR1 MNHEY, CDR2 SVGAGI. This CDR3 has 15 residues. The CDR3: CASSYSGGTNTEAFF. Here the CDR3 DNA reads TGTGCCAGCAGTTACTCAGGGGGAACGAACACTGAAGCTTTCTTT.

This chain joins TRBV27 and TRBJ2-7, with TRBD2 matching 8 bases. This CDR3 is 14 amino acids long. Germline values: CDR1 MNHEY, CDR2 SMNVEV (reference sequence). Trimming cost V 6 bases and J 3 bases; bases outside gene matches: 7. CDR3 amino acids: CASSAGTRGYEQYF. In DNA form, the CDR3 reads TGTGCCAGCAGCGCTGGGACTAGGGGCTACGAGCAGTACTTC.

This clonotype appeared once. An end of the junction differs from the germline gene, which may be a read error. J is TRBJ1-1 and V is TRBV6-5, with 9 bases aligning to TRBD1. This CDR3 contains 17 residues. Germline V gene data show CDR1 as MNHEY and CDR2 as SVGAGI. The CDR3 sequence is CASSYALDRGLYTEAFF. The CDR3 bases are TGTGCCAGCAGTTACGCCCTAGACAGGGGGTTGTACACTGAAGCCTTCTTT.

A single count supports this clonotype. This may be a read error: a much more frequent sequence differs by one nucleotide. The rearrangement joins TRBV28 to TRBJ2-1, with D maybe TRBD2 (5 bases). The germline V gene has CDR1 MDHEN and CDR2 SYDVKM. CDR3 length: 16 residues. Trimming took 6 bases from V and 9 from J, leaving 24 bases between them. The CDR3 protein is CASSLLVDSPPREQFF. Here the CDR3 DNA reads TGTGCCAGCAGCCTTCTAGTGGACTCTCCCCCCCGTGAGCAGTTCTTC.

This clonotype appeared many times. V usage is TRBV12-3 or TRBV12-4 and J usage is TRBJ2-6; D unclear. This CDR3 has 15 amino acids. V lost 3 bases, J lost 1 base, and 7 bases lay in between. This CDR3 is CASSFSVSGANVLTF. DNA of the CDR3: TGTGCCAGCAGTTTCTCGGTTTCTGGGGCCAACGTCCTGACTTTC.

This clonotype has a count of ten or more. The chain employs TRBV4-1 and TRBJ2-7; weak D call: TRBD2 (5 bases). This CDR3 spans 14 amino acids. The germline V and J ends were trimmed by 1 base and 3 bases, with 10 bases remaining between them. Germline CDR1 MGHRA, CDR2 YSYEKL. The CDR3 bases are TGCGCCAGCAGCCAAGCGCAACGGGGCTACGAGCAGTACTTC. The encoded protein is CASSQAQRGYEQYF.

This clonotype was seen repeatedly, ten times or more. The chain has TRBV20-1 and TRBJ2-7; no reliable D call. CDR3 size: 12 residues. In germline, CDR1 is DFQATT, CDR2 SNEGSKA (reference sequence). The ends were cut back, 5 bases at V and 3 bases at J, with 11 bases in the middle. CDR3 coding DNA: TGCAGTGCTCGGCTGTTTGGCTACGAGCAGTACTTC. Translation: CSARLFGYEQYF.

This clonotype was seen a few times. This chain uses TRBV7-9 with TRBJ2-1; 7 bases match TRBD2. Trimming cost V 6 bases and J 0 bases; bases outside gene matches: 8. This CDR3 is built from 16 residues. CDR1 is SEHNR and CDR2 is FQNEAQ in the germline V gene (reference sequence). CDR3 region: CASSPSGESSYNEQFF. CDR3 DNA sequence: TGTGCCAGCAGTCCGAGCGGGGAGAGCTCCTACAATGAGCAGTTCTTC.

This clonotype was counted many times. The chain is built from TRBV28 and TRBJ1-1, with TRBD1 identical over 9 bases. Losses at the gene ends were 4 bases for V and 7 bases for J; bases not matched to a gene: 4. Germline CDR1 reads MDHEN; CDR2 reads SYDVKM. The length of the CDR3 is 13 residues. As DNA, the CDR3 is TGTGCCAGCAGTTACAGGGGGCGGGGTGAAGCTTTCTTT. The encoded protein is CASSYRGRGEAFF.

This clonotype occurred many times. The chain combines TRBV20-1 with TRBJ2-3; the match to TRBD1 covers 9 bases. This CDR3 is built from 15 residues. The germline CDR1 and CDR2 sequences are DFQATT and SNEGSKA (reference sequence). Trimming removed 6 bases from V and 2 bases from J; junction bases left unmatched: 9. The DNA for the CDR3 is TGCAGTGCCTCTGGACAGGGGATGGTCACAGATACGCAGTATTTT. It is translated as CSASGQGMVTDTQYF.